This is a list of T cell receptor beta chains from one sample in a study of vaccination effects on CD4 cells after COVID-19. TCRdb keeps only in-frame clones here, not all; method: immunoSEQ multiplex PCR. The sample holds 25,000 to 30,000 clones; about 70% are singletons and the top ten take 20% to 25%. These receptors have no identified antigens. The sequencing used CD4+ T cells from PBMCs cultured with HCoV-NL63 spike peptides, collected before COVID-19 vaccination. The receptors originated from a human donor who received a COVID-19 vaccine. Each CDR3 is given with its conserved first and last residue. A D gene is named only where the DNA matches it firmly. Clone size is not always given. Where it is, it says once, few, many or a class for expanded clones.

DNA: TGTGCCAGCAGCCCAAGACGGGCAGGCACAGATACGCAGTATTTT; CDR3: CASSPRRAGTDTQYF; length: 15; size: -; J: TRBJ2-3; V: TRBV7-9; D: -
DNA: TGTGCCAGCAGTTCCCCGGGACAGGGTAATTCACCCCTCCACTTT; CDR3: CASSSPGQGNSPLHF; length: 15; size: -; J: TRBJ1-6; V: TRBV6-5; D: TRBD1
DNA: TGTGCCAGCAGCCAAGTCGTAAGCGGGGGGCTCATCAATGAGCAGTTCTTC; CDR3: CASSQVVSGGLINEQFF; length: 17; size: -; J: TRBJ2-1; V: TRBV4-2; D: TRBD2
DNA: TGTGCCAGCAGCCCCCGGACGGGACCCAATCAGCCCCAGCATTTT; CDR3: CASSPRTGPNQPQHF; length: 15; size: -; J: TRBJ1-5; V: TRBV27; D: -
DNA: TGTGCCAGCTCACGGACAGCGGCTAATGAAAAACTGTTTTTT; CDR3: CASSRTAANEKLFF; length: 14; size: -; J: TRBJ1-4; V: TRBV18; D: -
DNA: TGTGCCAGCAGCCCCGGGGGCCCCTACTCTGGAAACACCATATATTTT; CDR3: CASSPGGPYSGNTIYF; length: 16; size: -; J: TRBJ1-3; V: TRBV5-4; D: -
DNA: TGTGCCAGCAGTCCGACTAGACACAGGTCCTCTGGAAACACCATATATTTT; CDR3: CASSPTRHRSSGNTIYF; length: 17; size: -; J: TRBJ1-3; V: TRBV28; D: -
DNA: TGTGCCAGCAGCTTGGGATTGCCTTCCTACGAGCAGTACTTC; CDR3: CASSLGLPSYEQYF; length: 14; size: -; J: TRBJ2-7; V: TRBV5-6; D: -
DNA: TGTGCCTGGAGAAGGGGGTCGGACATCCGGCCCCAGCATTTT; CDR3: CAWRRGSDIRPQHF; length: 14; size: -; J: TRBJ1-5; V: TRBV30; D: -
DNA: TGCGCCAGCAGCTTGGATCAGACGACGGGAAACACCATATATTTT; CDR3: CASSLDQTTGNTIYF; length: 15; size: once; J: TRBJ1-3; V: TRBV5-1; D: -
DNA: TGTGCCAGCAGTGGGTTGACAGGATATCGAGCTAACTATGGCTACACCTTC; CDR3: CASSGLTGYRANYGYTF; length: 17; size: -; J: TRBJ1-2; V: TRBV27; D: -
DNA: TGTGCCAGCAGGAATGAGGGGGGCTACACCTTC; CDR3: CASRNEGGYTF; length: 11; size: -; J: TRBJ1-2; V: TRBV5-6; D: -
DNA: TGTGCCAGCAGGTTCGGGACAGCTAACTATGGCTACACCTTC; CDR3: CASRFGTANYGYTF; length: 14; size: -; J: TRBJ1-2; V: TRBV6-5; D: TRBD1
DNA: TGTGCCAGTAGTATAGGGCTAGCGGGAGGCCATCCAACCGGGGAGCTGTTTTTT; CDR3: CASSIGLAGGHPTGELFF; length: 18; size: few; J: TRBJ2-2; V: TRBV19; D: TRBD2
DNA: TGTGCCAGCAGCTTGGGTCCGTCTGGGGCCAACGTCCTGACTTTC; CDR3: CASSLGPSGANVLTF; length: 15; size: -; J: TRBJ2-6; V: TRBV7-2; D: -
DNA: TGTGCCATGAGCGGACAGCCGAACACTGAAGCTTTCTTT; CDR3: CAMSGQPNTEAFF; length: 13; size: -; J: TRBJ1-1; V: TRBV10-3; D: -
DNA: TGTGCCAGCAGTGGGGTGGCTAGCGGGGGGACCGGGGAGCTGTTTTTT; CDR3: CASSGVASGGTGELFF; length: 16; size: -; J: TRBJ2-2; V: TRBV25-1; D: TRBD2
DNA: TGTGCCAGCAGCCCACAAGGGTCGACCACTGAAGCTTTCTTT; CDR3: CASSPQGSTTEAFF; length: 14; size: -; J: TRBJ1-1; V: TRBV2; D: -
DNA: TGCGCCAGCAGCCCGGGACAGGGTGGCTATGGCTACACCTTC; CDR3: CASSPGQGGYGYTF; length: 14; size: once; J: TRBJ1-2; V: TRBV5-1; D: TRBD1
DNA: TGTGCCAGTAGTCCACTAGCGGGGGGGCTCGCAGATACGCAGTATTTT; CDR3: CASSPLAGGLADTQYF; length: 16; size: few; J: TRBJ2-3; V: TRBV19; D: TRBD2
DNA: TGTGCCAGCTCGCAACAGGGAGGCAATGAGCAGTTCTTC; CDR3: CASSQQGGNEQFF; length: 13; size: -; J: TRBJ2-1; V: TRBV14; D: -
DNA: TGTGCCAGTAGTGGGACAGGGGCCAGGCCCCAGCATTTT; CDR3: CASSGTGARPQHF; length: 13; size: few; J: TRBJ1-5; V: TRBV19; D: TRBD1
DNA: TGTGCCAGCAGCCAAGGGGACCCTCAGTATTTT; CDR3: CASSQGDPQYF; length: 11; size: -; J: TRBJ2-3; V: TRBV14; D: -
DNA: TGTGCCAGCAGCCCCAGACTAGCGGGGCCCACAGATACGCAGTATTTT; CDR3: CASSPRLAGPTDTQYF; length: 16; size: once; J: TRBJ2-3; V: TRBV9; D: TRBD2
DNA: TGTGCCAGCAACCCCTATCAGCCCGGGGCCAACGTCCTGACTTTC; CDR3: CASNPYQPGANVLTF; length: 15; size: once; J: TRBJ2-6; V: TRBV6-5; D: -
DNA: TGTGCCAGCAGCGCGGACCTTCGCGGGGAGCTGTTTTTT; CDR3: CASSADLRGELFF; length: 13; size: -; J: TRBJ2-2; V: TRBV12-3/TRBV12-4; D: -
DNA: TGTGCCAGCAGCTTGGGGAATTATAATTCACCCCTCCACTTT; CDR3: CASSLGNYNSPLHF; length: 14; size: medium-sized; J: TRBJ1-6; V: TRBV7-9; D: -
DNA: TGCGCCAGCAGCCAAGATGGGGGCAGGGGGCGAAATCAGCCCCAGCATTTT; CDR3: CASSQDGGRGRNQPQHF; length: 17; size: few; J: TRBJ1-5; V: TRBV4-1; D: TRBD1
DNA: TGTGCCTGGAGTGTAGGGACTAGCAGCTACAATGAGCAGTTCTTC; CDR3: CAWSVGTSSYNEQFF; length: 15; size: -; J: TRBJ2-1; V: TRBV30; D: TRBD2
DNA: TGTGCCAGCAGTTTGATTAGGGAGGCTGGCTACACCTTC; CDR3: CASSLIREAGYTF; length: 13; size: -; J: TRBJ1-2; V: TRBV12-3/TRBV12-4; D: -
DNA: TGTGCCAGCAGCCAGCCTAGAGTAGGGGAGCTGTTTTTT; CDR3: CASSQPRVGELFF; length: 13; size: -; J: TRBJ2-2; V: TRBV6-5; D: -